This T cell receptor (beta chain) was recorded in a study of T cell changes during pregnancy in multiple sclerosis. The repertoire was sequenced with immunoSEQ multiplex PCR; TCRdb's copy has only in-frame clones and lacks some. In the table there are fewer than 100,000 clones, about 89% of which are singletons. The V gene lost 6 bases and the J gene lost 0 bases, with 11 bases spanning the gap. Germline CDR1 reads SGHNT; CDR2 reads YENEEA. CDR3 length equals 15 residues. The source is a female donor with multiple sclerosis, enrolled in a pregnancy study. The specimen comprised peripheral blood, sampled before pregnancy. J is TRBJ2-2 and V is TRBV11-3; the D gene is possibly TRBD2 (5 bases). The CDR3 DNA sequence: TGTGCCAGCAGTAAAACCGGGACGAACACCGGGGAGCTGTTTTTT. Encoded protein: CASSKTGTNTGELFF.